This T cell receptor (beta chain) was obtained from a study of breast tumors, draining lymph nodes, adjacent tissues. Study-wide results and caveats: Tumor and nontumor repertoires were significantly more similar in luminal-like than in basal-like breast cancer. Most tumor T cells seemingly derive from lymph node, then expand in tumor. Tumor T cell lymph node origin was a supported hypothesis, not proven. Tumor repertoires ranked between lymph nodes and nontumor tissue in diversity, with V and J gene preferences.

CDR1 is SGHRS, CDR2 YFSETQ, per germline. Trimming left V 3 bases short and J 5 bases short, with 14 bases between. The CDR3 sequence is 14 residues long. Turning to this clonotype: Its antigen is currently unknown.

TCRdb re-called the multiplex PCR reads through MiXCR, storing one row per CDR3 protein. Of about 8,300 distinct CDR3 sequences listed, roughly 41% are singletons. The sequence was obtained from a female donor with breast cancer. Some clones in this sample may be carry-over from other donors' samples. The chain employs TRBV5-1 and TRBJ2-5; D remains ambiguous. Source material: tumor-adjacent breast tissue. Here the CDR3 reads CASSSITRWETQYF. Here the CDR3 DNA reads TGCGCCAGCAGCTCTATAACCCGGTGGGAGACCCAGTACTTC.